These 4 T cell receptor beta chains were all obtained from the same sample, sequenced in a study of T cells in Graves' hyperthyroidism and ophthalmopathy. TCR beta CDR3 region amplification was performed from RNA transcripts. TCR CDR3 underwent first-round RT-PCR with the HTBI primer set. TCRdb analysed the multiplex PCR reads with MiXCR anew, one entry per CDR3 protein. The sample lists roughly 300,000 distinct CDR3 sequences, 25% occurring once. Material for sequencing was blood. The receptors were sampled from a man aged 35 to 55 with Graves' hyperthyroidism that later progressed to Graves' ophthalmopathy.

DNA of the CDR3: TGTGCCAGCAGTTACTCGATAGATGTGGGACAGGACTACGAGCAGTACTTC. Translating gives CASSYSIDVGQDYEQYF. The chain links TRBV6-2 or TRBV6-3 to TRBJ2-7; 8 nucleotides line up with TRBD1. This CDR3 region has 17 residues. Germline lookup yields CDR1 MNHEY and CDR2 SVGEGT. Germline trimming cut 0 bases from V and 3 bases from J; bases unmatched to any gene: 10.

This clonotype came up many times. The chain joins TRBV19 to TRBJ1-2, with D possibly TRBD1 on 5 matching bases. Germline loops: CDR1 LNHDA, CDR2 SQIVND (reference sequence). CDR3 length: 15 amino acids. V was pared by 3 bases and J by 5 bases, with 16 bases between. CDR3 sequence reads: CASSMRRDQEYGYTF. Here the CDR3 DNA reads TGTGCCAGTAGTATGCGCAGGGACCAGGAGTATGGCTACACCTTC.

The CDR3, as DNA: TGTGCCAGTTACTCATCGTTGGACGGGGACTACGAGCAGTACTTC. It yields the protein CASYSSLDGDYEQYF. V and J are TRBV6-2 or TRBV6-3 and TRBJ2-7; D is possibly TRBD2 (5 bases). Trimming stripped 9 bases from V and 3 bases from J, with 21 bases between. The germline V gene encodes CDR1 MNHEY and CDR2 SVGEGT. This CDR3 has 15 residues.

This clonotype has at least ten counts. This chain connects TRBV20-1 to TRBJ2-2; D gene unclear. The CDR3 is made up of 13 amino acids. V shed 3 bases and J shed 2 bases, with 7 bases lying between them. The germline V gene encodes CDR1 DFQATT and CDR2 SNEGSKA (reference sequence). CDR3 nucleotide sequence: TGCAGTGCTAGCAGCACCAACACCGGGGAGCTGTTTTTT. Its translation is CSASSTNTGELFF.